A single sample is the source of the 22 T cell receptor beta chains below, sequenced in a study of T cells in Graves' hyperthyroidism and ophthalmopathy. RNA transcripts provided the source from which TCR beta CDR3 regions were amplified. The TCR CDR3 was amplified in a first-round RT-PCR using the HTBI primer set. TCRdb re-called the multiplex PCR reads with MiXCR, one entry per CDR3 protein. The top ten clones hold roughly 5.5% of a sample with almost 600,000 distinct CDR3 sequences, approximately 15% of them seen once. The sample taken for sequencing was blood. The receptors were sampled from a young woman with Graves' hyperthyroidism that later progressed to Graves' ophthalmopathy.

This clonotype showed up many times. The chain uses TRBV12-3 or TRBV12-4 and TRBJ2-1; tentatively, D is TRBD2 (6 bases). V was shortened by 6 bases and J by 0 bases, with 15 bases between the two germline ends. CDR3 length equals 16 residues. Here the CDR3 reads CASSLSGIYSYNEQFF. The CDR3 region has the DNA TGTGCCAGCAGCCTTAGCGGAATTTACTCCTACAATGAGCAGTTCTTC.

This clonotype was counted a few times. V usage is TRBV5-1 and J usage is TRBJ2-1; a weak D match, TRBD1 (6 bases). This CDR3 has 15 amino acids. Germline V gene lookup returns CDR1 SGHRS and CDR2 YFSETQ. The V end was cut by 3 bases, the J end by 8 bases, with 18 bases between. The CDR3 sequence is CASSYGTFGLDEQFF. In nucleotides, the CDR3 is TGCGCCAGCAGCTACGGGACATTTGGGCTCGATGAGCAGTTCTTC.

V and J are TRBV14 and TRBJ1-4, with D tentatively TRBD1 (5 bases). Germline CDR1 is SGHDN and CDR2 is FVKESK. This CDR3 contains 13 residues. The V gene lost 4 bases and the J gene lost 6 bases, with 9 bases spanning the gap. Here the CDR3 DNA reads TGTGCCAGCAGCCTCAGGGTTGATGAAAAACTGTTTTTT. This codes for CASSLRVDEKLFF.

This clonotype was detected many times. J is TRBJ2-4 and V is TRBV2; D gene unclear. With 7 bases removed from V and 6 bases from J, the gap between germline ends came to 7 bases. This CDR3 is 11 amino acids long. The germline gives CDR1 SNHLY, CDR2 FYNNEI. DNA for the CDR3: TGTGCCAGCAATCTGGGAAACATTCAGTACTTC. It encodes CASNLGNIQYF.

This clonotype was seen at least ten times. The CDR3 region has the DNA TGCAGTGCTAGACCTTCGGGTCACACAGATACGCAGTATTTT. It codes for CSARPSGHTDTQYF. The chain employs TRBV20-1 and TRBJ2-3; D remains ambiguous. The CDR3 consists of 14 residues. In germline, CDR1 is DFQATT, CDR2 SNEGSKA (reference sequence). V dropped 2 bases and J dropped 2 bases, with 11 bases sitting between them.

CDR3 in amino acids: CASSEGEGATQYF. CDR3 nucleotide sequence: TGTGCCAGCAGTGAAGGGGAGGGAGCGACCCAGTACTTC. This chain links TRBV2 with TRBJ2-5; the match to TRBD2 covers 7 bases. CDR1 and CDR2 from the germline V gene are SNHLY and FYNNEI. V was pared by 1 base and J by 7 bases, with 3 bases of the junction left unmatched. CDR3 size: 13 residues.

There are a few counts of this clonotype. The CDR3 sequence: CAISESSQKNIQYF. The CDR3 nucleotides are TGTGCCATCAGTGAGTCAAGCCAGAAAAACATTCAGTACTTC. The chain employs TRBV10-3 and TRBJ2-4, with D unresolved. Trimming pared 0 bases from V and 4 bases from J, leaving 7 bases between. From germline, CDR1 is ENHRY and CDR2 SYGVKD. The CDR3 spans 14 residues.

In its sample, this clonotype was seen many times. The J gene is TRBJ2-7, the V gene TRBV5-1; 7 bases align to TRBD1. Trimming cost V 2 bases and J 5 bases; bases outside gene matches: 1. The CDR3 has 12 residues. Germline V gene sequence: CDR1 SGHRS, CDR2 YFSETQ. CDR3 in DNA: TGCGCCAGCAGCTTTGGGACAGACGAGCAGTACTTC. This sequence encodes CASSFGTDEQYF.

This clonotype was seen repeatedly, ten times or more. The V call is TRBV6-1, the J call TRBJ1-1; D is ambiguous. V lost 7 bases, J lost 5 bases, and 8 bases lay in between. The CDR3 consists of 11 residues. CDR1 is MNHNS and CDR2 is SASEGT in the germline V gene. DNA of the CDR3: TGTGCCAGCATCGGCCGAACTGAAGCTTTCTTT. Translation gives CASIGRTEAFF.

This clonotype was recorded many times. The chain links TRBV7-9 to TRBJ2-1, with 7 bases identical to TRBD2. V lost 4 bases to trimming and J lost 10 bases; unmatched junction nucleotides: 16. Germline values: CDR1 SEHNR, CDR2 FQNEAQ (reference sequence). The CDR3 runs 16 residues. The CDR3 here is CASSYAGDSVRHEQFF. DNA for the CDR3: TGTGCCAGCAGCTATGCGGGAGATAGTGTAAGGCACGAGCAGTTCTTC.

In this sample, this clonotype turned up many times. The rearrangement uses TRBV29-1 and TRBJ2-1; TRBD2 agrees at 14 bases. J gave up 7 bases and V 6 bases, and 8 bases lay outside the gene matches. CDR3 size: 15 residues. Germline CDR1 reads SQVTM; CDR2 reads ANQGSEA. This CDR3 reads CSVRTGTSGRNEQFF. CDR3 bases: TGCAGCGTGCGTACCGGGACTAGCGGGAGAAATGAGCAGTTCTTC.

The CDR3 loop reads CSASLPGVTETQYF. CDR3 sequence (DNA): TGCAGTGCTAGCCTCCCGGGAGTTACAGAGACCCAGTACTTC. This chain links TRBV20-1 with TRBJ2-5; D is possibly TRBD2 (6 bases). The V gene's germline CDR1 is DFQATT and CDR2 SNEGSKA (reference sequence). Trimming removed 3 bases from V and 4 bases from J, with 15 bases in between. This CDR3 has 14 amino acids.

This clonotype was counted ten times or more. J is TRBJ2-3 and V is TRBV11-2; D is ambiguous. CDR1 and CDR2 from the germline V gene are SGHAT and FQNNGV. Trimming shortened V by 4 bases and J by 5 bases, and 13 bases separated the two germline ends. The CDR3 has 14 amino acids. CDR3 nucleotide sequence: TGTGCCAGCAGCTCGCATGAGGTTCAAGATACGCAGTATTTT. Protein: CASSSHEVQDTQYF.

In its sample, this clonotype was seen many times. V is TRBV6-1 and J is TRBJ2-7; 7 bases line up with TRBD1. With 6 bases clipped from V and 0 bases from J, the junction kept 8 bases outside the gene matches. The CDR3 runs 15 residues. The germline V gene encodes CDR1 MNHNS and CDR2 SASEGT. This CDR3 is CASSNRQGSSYEQYF. DNA for the CDR3: TGTGCCAGCAGCAATAGACAGGGATCCTCCTACGAGCAGTACTTC.

This clonotype occurred a few times. The rearrangement links TRBV7-2 to TRBJ2-1; D remains ambiguous. Germline-derived CDR1 and CDR2 are SGHTA and FQGNSA. The CDR3 consists of 14 residues. Trimming pared 3 bases from V and 4 bases from J, leaving 10 bases between. Here the CDR3 reads CASSFWGTYNEQFF. The CDR3 nucleotides read TGTGCCAGCAGCTTCTGGGGTACATACAATGAGCAGTTCTTC.

This clonotype occurred many times. The chain is built from TRBV19 and TRBJ2-2; D ambiguous. The CDR3 runs to 13 residues. Germline CDR1 LNHDA, CDR2 SQIVND (reference sequence). The germline V and J ends were trimmed by 9 bases and 3 bases, with 11 bases remaining between them. The CDR3 reads CASTDRDTGELFF. The CDR3 DNA reads TGTGCCAGCACTGATAGGGACACCGGGGAGCTGTTTTTT. Drawing the rest from reference TRBV19 and TRBJ2-2, the complete variable domain is DGGITQSPKYLFRKEGQNVTLSCEQNLNHDAMYWYRQDPGQGLRLIYYSQIVNDFQKGDIAEGYSVSREKKESFPLTVTSAQKNPTAFYLCASTDRDTGELFFGEGSRLTVL.

This clonotype was observed a few times. The rearrangement joins TRBV9 to TRBJ1-6; D is perhaps TRBD1 (5 bases). The germline V and J ends were trimmed by 0 bases and 5 bases, with 12 bases remaining between them. Germline lookup yields CDR1 SGDLS and CDR2 YYNGEE. The CDR3 has 16 amino acids. CDR3 DNA sequence: TGTGCCAGCAGCGTAGCTAGGGGACGTAATAATTCACCCCTCCACTTT. This encodes CASSVARGRNNSPLHF.

This clonotype was counted at least ten times. The V gene is TRBV20-1, the J gene TRBJ1-2, with a tentative D call TRBD1 (6 bases). The V gene's germline CDR1 is DFQATT and CDR2 SNEGSKA (reference sequence). The CDR3 sequence is 16 residues long. V shed 0 bases and J shed 6 bases, with 20 bases lying between them. The CDR3 DNA sequence: TGCAGTGCTAGAGACCCCTCAGGGGCCAGGGTGGATGGCTACACCTTC. This sequence encodes CSARDPSGARVDGYTF.

This clonotype has a single count. The rearrangement joins TRBV10-3 to TRBJ2-2, with D unresolved. Germline V gene data show CDR1 as ENHRY and CDR2 as SYGVKD. CDR3 length: 15 residues. With 4 bases removed from V and 0 bases from J, the gap between germline ends came to 9 bases. The CDR3 here is CAISADGPNTGELFF. DNA for the CDR3: TGTGCCATCAGTGCGGACGGACCGAACACCGGGGAGCTGTTTTTT.

The sample holds many counts of this clonotype. The chain recombines TRBV12-3 or TRBV12-4 with TRBJ2-2; weak D call: TRBD2 (5 bases). V was shortened by 6 bases and J by 13 bases, with 15 bases between the two germline ends. This CDR3 comprises 12 residues. In nucleotides, the CDR3 is TGTGCCAGCAGGGGAGTAAATTCAGGGCTGTTTTTT. Protein: CASRGVNSGLFF.

This clonotype was counted between two and nine times. The chain uses TRBV24-1 and TRBJ1-2; D remains ambiguous. The V end lost 3 bases, the J end lost 6 bases, and 13 bases lay between the germline ends. This CDR3 has 14 amino acids. In germline, CDR1 is KGHDR, CDR2 SFDVKD. CDR3 nucleotides: TGTGCCACCAGTGATGTAGCAGCGGTACATGGCTACACCTTC. Its protein product is CATSDVAAVHGYTF.

This clonotype has a handful of counts. This chain joins TRBV20-1 and TRBJ1-2; D is undetermined. Germline assignment: CDR1 DFQATT and CDR2 SNEGSKA (reference sequence). The CDR3 runs 13 residues. The V end lost 1 base, the J end lost 0 bases, and 6 bases lay between the germline ends. In nucleotides, the CDR3 is TGCAGTGCTAGAGGCCAAACTAACTATGGCTACACCTTC. Translation: CSARGQTNYGYTF.